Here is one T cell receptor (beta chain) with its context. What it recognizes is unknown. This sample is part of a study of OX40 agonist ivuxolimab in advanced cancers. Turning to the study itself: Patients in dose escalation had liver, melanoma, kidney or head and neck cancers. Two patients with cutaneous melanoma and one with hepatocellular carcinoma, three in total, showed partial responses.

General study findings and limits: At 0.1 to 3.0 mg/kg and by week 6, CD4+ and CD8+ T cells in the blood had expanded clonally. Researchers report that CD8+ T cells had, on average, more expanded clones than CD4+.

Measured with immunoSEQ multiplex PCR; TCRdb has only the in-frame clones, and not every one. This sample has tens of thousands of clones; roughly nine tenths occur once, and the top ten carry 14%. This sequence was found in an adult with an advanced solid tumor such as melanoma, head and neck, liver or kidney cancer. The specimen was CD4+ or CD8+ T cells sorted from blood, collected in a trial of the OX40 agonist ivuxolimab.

The CDR3 spells CASSRPAGSYNEQFF. CDR3 nucleotides: TGTGCCAGCAGCCGGCCAGCGGGTTCCTACAATGAGCAGTTCTTC. This chain connects TRBV5-4 to TRBJ2-1; D perhaps matches TRBD2 (6 bases). Trimming removed 4 bases from V and 1 base from J, with 12 bases in between. Germline values: CDR1 SGHNT, CDR2 YYREEE (reference sequence). This CDR3 contains 15 residues.